This T cell receptor (beta chain) was observed in a study of T-cell memory formation after mild COVID-19. TCRdb reprocessed the 5' RACE reads with MiXCR, giving one entry per CDR3 protein. Of roughly 120,000 distinct CDR3 sequences detected, approximately 15% appear once; the ten largest clones hold around 14%. This clonotype occurred a few times. The CDR3 is 13 residues long. Germline CDR1 reads SGHAT; CDR2 reads FQNNGV. Trimming took off 5 bases at V and 7 bases at J, with 14 bases between the two ends. The clonotype originates from an adult woman who had mild COVID-19 (a few samples of this study predate the infection). Cell type and time point are not known. The V gene is TRBV11-2, the J gene TRBJ2-5; D gene uncertain. Sample: PBMCs or a T cell subset sorted from them (not recorded which). The CDR3 here is CASSPRYGGTQYF. The CDR3 DNA sequence: TGTGCCAGCAGCCCCCGCTATGGCGGGACCCAGTACTTC. Full variable domain (rest looked up from reference TRBV11-2 and TRBJ2-5): EAGVAQSPRYKIIEKRQSVAFWCNPISGHATLYWYQQILGQGPKLLIQFQNNGVVDDSQLPKDRFSAERLKGVDSTLKIQPAKLEDSAVYLCASSPRYGGTQYFGPGTRLLVL.